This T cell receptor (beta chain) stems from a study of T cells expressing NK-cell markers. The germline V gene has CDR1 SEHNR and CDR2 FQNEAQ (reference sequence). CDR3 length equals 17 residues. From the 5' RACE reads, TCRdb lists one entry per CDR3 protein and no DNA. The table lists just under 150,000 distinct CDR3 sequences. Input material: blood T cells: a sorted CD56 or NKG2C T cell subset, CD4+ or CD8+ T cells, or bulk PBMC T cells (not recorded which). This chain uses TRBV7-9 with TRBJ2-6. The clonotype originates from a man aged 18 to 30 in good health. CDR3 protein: CASSQTFGVSGANVLTF.